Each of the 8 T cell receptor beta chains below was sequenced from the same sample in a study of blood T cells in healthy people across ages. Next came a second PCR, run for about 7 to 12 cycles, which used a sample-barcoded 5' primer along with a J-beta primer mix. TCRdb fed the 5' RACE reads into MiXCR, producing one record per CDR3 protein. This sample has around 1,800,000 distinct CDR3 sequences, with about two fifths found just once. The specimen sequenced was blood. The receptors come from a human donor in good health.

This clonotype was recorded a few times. The CDR3 coding sequence is TGTGCTAGTGGTTTGGGGGAACAGGGCCCCCAAGAGACCCAGTACTTC. Translating it yields CASGLGEQGPQETQYF. The chain carries TRBV12-5 and TRBJ2-5; TRBD1 is a possible D gene (6 bases). Germline CDR1 reads LGHNT; CDR2 reads FRNRAP. V was cut by 1 base and J by 1 base, with 13 bases left in between. The length of the CDR3 is 16 residues.

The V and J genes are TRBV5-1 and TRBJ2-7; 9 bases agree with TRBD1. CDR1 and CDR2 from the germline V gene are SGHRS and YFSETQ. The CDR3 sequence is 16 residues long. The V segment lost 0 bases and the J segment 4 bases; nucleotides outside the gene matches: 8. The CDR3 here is CASSLDRGRSAYEQYF. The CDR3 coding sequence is TGCGCCAGCAGCTTGGACAGGGGGCGGTCTGCGTACGAGCAGTACTTC. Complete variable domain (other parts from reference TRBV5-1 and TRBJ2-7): KAGVTQTPRYLIKTRGQQVTLSCSPISGHRSVSWYQQTPGQGLQFLFEYFSETQRNKGNFPGRFSGRQFSNSRSEMNVSTLELGDSALYLCASSLDRGRSAYEQYFGPGTRLTVT.

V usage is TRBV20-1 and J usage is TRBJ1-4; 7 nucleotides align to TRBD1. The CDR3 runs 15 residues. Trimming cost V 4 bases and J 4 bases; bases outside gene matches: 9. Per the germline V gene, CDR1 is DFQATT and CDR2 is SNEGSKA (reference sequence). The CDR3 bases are TGCAGTGCTACCGGGACAGCGCCGGGTAATGAAAAACTGTTTTTT. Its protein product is CSATGTAPGNEKLFF.

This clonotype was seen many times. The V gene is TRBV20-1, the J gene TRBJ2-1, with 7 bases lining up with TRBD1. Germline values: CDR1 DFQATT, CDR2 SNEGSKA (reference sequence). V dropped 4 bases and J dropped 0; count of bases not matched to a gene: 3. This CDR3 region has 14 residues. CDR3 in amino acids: CSAMDRSSYNEQFF. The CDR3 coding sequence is TGCAGTGCTATGGACAGGAGCTCCTACAATGAGCAGTTCTTC.

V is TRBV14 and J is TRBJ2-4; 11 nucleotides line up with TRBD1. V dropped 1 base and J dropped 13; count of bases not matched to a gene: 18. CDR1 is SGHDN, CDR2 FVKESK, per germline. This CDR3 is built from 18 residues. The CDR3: CASSQVFFGTGGNNEQYF. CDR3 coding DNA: TGTGCCAGCAGCCAAGTCTTTTTTGGGACAGGGGGAAACAATGAGCAGTACTTC.

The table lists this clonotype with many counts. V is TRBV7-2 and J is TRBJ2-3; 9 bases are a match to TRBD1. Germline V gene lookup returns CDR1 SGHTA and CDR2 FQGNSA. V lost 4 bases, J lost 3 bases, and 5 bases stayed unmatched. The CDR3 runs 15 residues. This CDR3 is CASSSMTGGTDTQYF. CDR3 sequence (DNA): TGTGCCAGCAGCTCCATGACAGGGGGTACAGATACGCAGTATTTT.

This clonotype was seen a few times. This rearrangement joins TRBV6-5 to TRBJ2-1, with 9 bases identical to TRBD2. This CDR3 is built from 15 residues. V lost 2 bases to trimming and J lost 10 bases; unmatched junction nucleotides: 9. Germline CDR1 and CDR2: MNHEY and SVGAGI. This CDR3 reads CASSYEGGGAREQFF. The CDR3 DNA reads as TGTGCCAGCAGTTACGAAGGCGGGGGGGCCCGGGAGCAGTTCTTC.

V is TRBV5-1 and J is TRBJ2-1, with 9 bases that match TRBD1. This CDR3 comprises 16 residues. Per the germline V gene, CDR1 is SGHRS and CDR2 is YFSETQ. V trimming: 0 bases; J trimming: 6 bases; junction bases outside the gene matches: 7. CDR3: CASSLGPGQGPNEQFF. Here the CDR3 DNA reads TGCGCCAGCAGCTTGGGGCCGGGACAGGGACCCAATGAGCAGTTCTTC.